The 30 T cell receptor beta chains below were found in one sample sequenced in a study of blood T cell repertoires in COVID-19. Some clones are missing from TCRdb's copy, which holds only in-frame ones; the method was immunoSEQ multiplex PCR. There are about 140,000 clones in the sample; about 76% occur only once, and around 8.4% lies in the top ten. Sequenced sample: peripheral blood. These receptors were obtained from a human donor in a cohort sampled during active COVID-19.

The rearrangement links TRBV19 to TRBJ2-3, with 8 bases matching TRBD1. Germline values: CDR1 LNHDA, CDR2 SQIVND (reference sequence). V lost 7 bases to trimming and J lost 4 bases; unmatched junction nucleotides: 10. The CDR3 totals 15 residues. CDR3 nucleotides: TGTGCCAGTACCCCGGACAGGGCTCGTTCAGATACGCAGTATTTT. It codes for CASTPDRARSDTQYF.

CDR3 DNA: TGTGCCAGCAGCTTAGATCCCTCCCCGGGAGTTACAGGCACAGATACGCAGTATTTT. Protein: CASSLDPSPGVTGTDTQYF. The chain joins TRBV11-2 to TRBJ2-3; tentatively, D is TRBD2 (6 bases). V lost 0 bases to trimming and J lost 1 base, with 20 bases between them. CDR1 is SGHAT and CDR2 is FQNNGV in the germline V gene. The CDR3 is 19 residues long.

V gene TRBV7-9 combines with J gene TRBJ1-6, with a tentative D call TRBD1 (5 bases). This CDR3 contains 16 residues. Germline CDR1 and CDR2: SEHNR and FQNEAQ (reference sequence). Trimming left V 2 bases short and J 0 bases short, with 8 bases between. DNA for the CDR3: TGTGCCAGCAGCTTACAGGGAAGCTCCTATAATTCACCCCTCCACTTT. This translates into CASSLQGSSYNSPLHF.

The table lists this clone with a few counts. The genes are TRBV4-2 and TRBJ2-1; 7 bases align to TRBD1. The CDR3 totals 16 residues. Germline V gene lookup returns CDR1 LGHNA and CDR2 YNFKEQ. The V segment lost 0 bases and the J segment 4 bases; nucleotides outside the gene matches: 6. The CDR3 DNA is TGTGCCAGCAGCCAAGATCGGGGACAGCCTTACAATGAGCAGTTCTTC. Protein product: CASSQDRGQPYNEQFF.

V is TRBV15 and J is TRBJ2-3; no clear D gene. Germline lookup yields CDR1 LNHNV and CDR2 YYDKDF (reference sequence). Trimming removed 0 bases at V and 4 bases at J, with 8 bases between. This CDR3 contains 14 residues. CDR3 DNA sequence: TGTGCCACCAGCAGAGAGGTCAGATCAGATACGCAGTATTTT. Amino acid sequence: CATSREVRSDTQYF.

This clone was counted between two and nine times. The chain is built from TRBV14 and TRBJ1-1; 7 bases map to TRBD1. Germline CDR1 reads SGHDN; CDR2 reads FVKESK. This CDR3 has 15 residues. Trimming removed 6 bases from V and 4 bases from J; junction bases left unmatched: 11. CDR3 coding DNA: TGTGCCAGCAGTCAAAACCGGGCAGGGGGCACTGAAGCTTTCTTT. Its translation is CASSQNRAGGTEAFF. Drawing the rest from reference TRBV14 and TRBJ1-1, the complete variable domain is EAGVTQFPSHSVIEKGQTVTLRCDPISGHDNLYWYRRVMGKEIKFLLHFVKESKQDESGMPNNRFLAERTGGTYSTLKVQPAELEDSGVYFCASSQNRAGGTEAFFGQGTRLTVV.

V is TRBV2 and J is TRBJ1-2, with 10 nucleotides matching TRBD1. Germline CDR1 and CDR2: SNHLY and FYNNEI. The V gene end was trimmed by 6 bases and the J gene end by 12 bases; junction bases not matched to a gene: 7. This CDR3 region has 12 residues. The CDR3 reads CASRRGQGGHTF. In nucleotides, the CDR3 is TGTGCCAGCAGACGCGGACAGGGGGGTCACACCTTC.

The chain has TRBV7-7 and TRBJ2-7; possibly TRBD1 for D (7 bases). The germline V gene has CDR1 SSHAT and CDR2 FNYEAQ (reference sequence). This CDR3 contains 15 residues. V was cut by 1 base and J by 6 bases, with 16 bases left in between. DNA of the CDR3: TGTGCCAGCAGCTTAGGCCCAGGGGGGCAGAGCGAGCAGTACTTC. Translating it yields CASSLGPGGQSEQYF.

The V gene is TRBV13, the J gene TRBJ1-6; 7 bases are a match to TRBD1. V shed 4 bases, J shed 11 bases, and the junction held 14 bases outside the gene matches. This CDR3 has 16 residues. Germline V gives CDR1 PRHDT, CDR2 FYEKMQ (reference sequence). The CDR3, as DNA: TGTGCCAGCAGCTCCGGGACAGAGGGCAACCCTCCACCCCTCCACTTT. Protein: CASSSGTEGNPPPLHF.

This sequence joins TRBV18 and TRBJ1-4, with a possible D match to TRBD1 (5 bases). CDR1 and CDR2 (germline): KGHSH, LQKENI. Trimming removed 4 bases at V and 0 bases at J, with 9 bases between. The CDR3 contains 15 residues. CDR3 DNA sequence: TGTGCCAGCTCACAGGGGCCGTCAACTAATGAAAAACTGTTTTTT. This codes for CASSQGPSTNEKLFF.

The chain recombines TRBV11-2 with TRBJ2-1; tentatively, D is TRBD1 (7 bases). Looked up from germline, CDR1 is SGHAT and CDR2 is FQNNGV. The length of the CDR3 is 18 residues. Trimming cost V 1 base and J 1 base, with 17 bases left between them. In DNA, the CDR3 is TGTGCCAGCAGCTTAGGCAGGGGGAGGTATGCTTCCTACAATGAGCAGTTCTTC. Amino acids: CASSLGRGRYASYNEQFF.

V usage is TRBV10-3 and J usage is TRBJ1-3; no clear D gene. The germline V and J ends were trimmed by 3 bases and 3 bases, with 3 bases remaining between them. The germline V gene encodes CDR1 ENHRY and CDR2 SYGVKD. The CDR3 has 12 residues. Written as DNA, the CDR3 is TGTGCCATCAGTGATAATGGAAACACCATATATTTT. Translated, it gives CAISDNGNTIYF.

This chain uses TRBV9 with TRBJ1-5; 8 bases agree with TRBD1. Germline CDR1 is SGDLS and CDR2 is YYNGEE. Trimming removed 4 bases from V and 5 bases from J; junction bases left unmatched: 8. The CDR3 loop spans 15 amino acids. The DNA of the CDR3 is TGTGCCAGCAGCTCAGGGGGCGGGACGGATCAGCCCCAGCATTTT. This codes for CASSSGGGTDQPQHF.

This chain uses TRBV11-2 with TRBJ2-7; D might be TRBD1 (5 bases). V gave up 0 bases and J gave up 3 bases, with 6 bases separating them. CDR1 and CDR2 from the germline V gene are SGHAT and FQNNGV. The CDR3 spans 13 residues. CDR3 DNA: TGTGCCAGCAGCTTAGACAGGGACTACGAGCAGTACTTC. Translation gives CASSLDRDYEQYF.

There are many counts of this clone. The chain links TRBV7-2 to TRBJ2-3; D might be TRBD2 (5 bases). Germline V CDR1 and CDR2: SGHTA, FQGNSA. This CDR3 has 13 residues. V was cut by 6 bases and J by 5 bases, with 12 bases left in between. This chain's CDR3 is CASSMARGDTQYF. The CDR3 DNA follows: TGTGCCAGCAGTATGGCACGGGGAGATACGCAGTATTTT.

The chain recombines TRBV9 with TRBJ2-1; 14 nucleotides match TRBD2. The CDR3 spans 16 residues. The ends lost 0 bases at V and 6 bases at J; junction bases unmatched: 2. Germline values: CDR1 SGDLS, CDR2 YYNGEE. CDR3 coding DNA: TGTGCCAGCAGCGTAGTCGGGACTAGCGGGAGCAATGAGCAGTTCTTC. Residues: CASSVVGTSGSNEQFF. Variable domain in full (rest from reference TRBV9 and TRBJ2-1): DSGVTQTPKHLITATGQRVTLRCSPRSGDLSVYWYQQSLDQGLQFLIQYYNGEERAKGNILERFSAQQFPDLHSELNLSSLELGDSALYFCASSVVGTSGSNEQFFGPGTRLTVL.

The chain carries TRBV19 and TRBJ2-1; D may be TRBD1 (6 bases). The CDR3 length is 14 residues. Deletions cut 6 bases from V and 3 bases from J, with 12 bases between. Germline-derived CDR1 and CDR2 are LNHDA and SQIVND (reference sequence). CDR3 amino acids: CASSPRGFYNEQFF. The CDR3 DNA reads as TGTGCCAGTAGCCCCAGGGGCTTCTACAATGAGCAGTTCTTC.

In DNA, the CDR3 is TGTGCCAGCAGTTTAGCTGAGAGAATTAACTATGGCTACACCTTC. The encoded protein is CASSLAERINYGYTF. The chain uses TRBV28 and TRBJ1-2; D is undetermined. CDR1 is MDHEN and CDR2 is SYDVKM in the germline V gene. The CDR3 length is 15 residues. Between the trimmed V and J ends, which lost 2 bases and 1 base, there was a span of 11 bases.

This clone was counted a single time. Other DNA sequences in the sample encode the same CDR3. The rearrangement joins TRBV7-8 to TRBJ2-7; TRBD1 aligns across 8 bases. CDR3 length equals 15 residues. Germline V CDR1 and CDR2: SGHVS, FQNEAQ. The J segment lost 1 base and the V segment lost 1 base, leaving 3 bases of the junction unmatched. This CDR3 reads CASSLGGTGSYEQYF. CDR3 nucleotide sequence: TGTGCCAGCAGCTTAGGCGGGACAGGATCCTACGAGCAGTACTTC.

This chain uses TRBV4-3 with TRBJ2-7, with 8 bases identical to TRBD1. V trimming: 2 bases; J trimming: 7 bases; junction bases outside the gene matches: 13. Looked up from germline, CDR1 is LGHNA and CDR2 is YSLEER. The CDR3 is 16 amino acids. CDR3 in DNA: TGCGCCAGCAGCCAATTTCCGGCAGGGGGCTTTGGAGAGCAGTACTTC. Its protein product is CASSQFPAGGFGEQYF.

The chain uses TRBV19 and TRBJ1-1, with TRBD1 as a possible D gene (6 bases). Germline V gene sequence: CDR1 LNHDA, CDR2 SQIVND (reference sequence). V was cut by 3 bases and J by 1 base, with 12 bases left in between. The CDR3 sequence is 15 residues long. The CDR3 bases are TGTGCCAGTAGTATGATGGGACAAACGAACACTGAAGCTTTCTTT. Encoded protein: CASSMMGQTNTEAFF.

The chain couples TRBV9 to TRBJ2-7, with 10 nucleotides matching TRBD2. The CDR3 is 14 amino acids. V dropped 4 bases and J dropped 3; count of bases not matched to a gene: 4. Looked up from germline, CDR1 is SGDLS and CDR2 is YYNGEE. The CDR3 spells CASSRTSGNYEQYF. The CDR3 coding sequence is TGTGCCAGCAGCAGGACTAGCGGCAACTACGAGCAGTACTTC.

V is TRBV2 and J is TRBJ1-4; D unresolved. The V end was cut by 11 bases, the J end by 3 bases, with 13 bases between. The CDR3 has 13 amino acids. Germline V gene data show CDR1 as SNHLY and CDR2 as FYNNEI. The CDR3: CAGGGRSNEKLFF. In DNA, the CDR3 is TGTGCCGGAGGAGGGAGGTCTAATGAAAAACTGTTTTTT.

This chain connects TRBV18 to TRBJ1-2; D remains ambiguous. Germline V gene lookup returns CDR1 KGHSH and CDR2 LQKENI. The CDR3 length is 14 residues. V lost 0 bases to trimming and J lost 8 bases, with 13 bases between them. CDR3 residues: CASSPPGRVSGYTF. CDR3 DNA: TGTGCCAGCTCACCACCGGGGAGGGTGTCAGGCTACACCTTC.

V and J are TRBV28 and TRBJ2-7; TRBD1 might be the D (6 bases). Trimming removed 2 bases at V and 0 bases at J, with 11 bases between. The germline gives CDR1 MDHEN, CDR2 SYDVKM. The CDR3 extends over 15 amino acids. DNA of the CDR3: TGTGCCAGCAGTTTACTTGGACAGCTCTCCTACGAGCAGTACTTC. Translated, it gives CASSLLGQLSYEQYF.

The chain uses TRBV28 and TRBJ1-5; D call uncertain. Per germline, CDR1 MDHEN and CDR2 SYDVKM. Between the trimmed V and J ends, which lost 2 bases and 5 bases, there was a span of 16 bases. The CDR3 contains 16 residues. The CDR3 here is CASSLVFTVGHQPQHF. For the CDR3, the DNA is TGTGCCAGCAGTTTAGTTTTTACAGTCGGTCATCAGCCCCAGCATTTT.

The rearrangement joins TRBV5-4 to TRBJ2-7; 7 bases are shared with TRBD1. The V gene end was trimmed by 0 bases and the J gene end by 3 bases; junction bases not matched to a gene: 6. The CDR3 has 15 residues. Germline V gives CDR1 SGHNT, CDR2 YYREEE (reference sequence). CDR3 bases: TGTGCCAGCAGCTTGGCCCTAGGGGGCATCTACGAGCAGTACTTC. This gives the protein CASSLALGGIYEQYF. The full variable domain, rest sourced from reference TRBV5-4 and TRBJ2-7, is ETGVTQSPTHLIKTRGQQVTLRCSSQSGHNTVSWYQQALGQGPQFIFQYYREEENGRGNFPPRFSGLQFPNYSSELNVNALELDDSALYLCASSLALGGIYEQYFGPGTRLTVT.

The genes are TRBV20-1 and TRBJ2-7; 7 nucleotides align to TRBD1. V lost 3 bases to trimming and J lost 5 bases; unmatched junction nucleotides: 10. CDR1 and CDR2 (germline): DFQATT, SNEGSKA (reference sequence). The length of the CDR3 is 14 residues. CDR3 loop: CSASRGRWVDEQYF. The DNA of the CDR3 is TGCAGTGCTAGTAGGGGGCGGTGGGTAGACGAGCAGTACTTC.

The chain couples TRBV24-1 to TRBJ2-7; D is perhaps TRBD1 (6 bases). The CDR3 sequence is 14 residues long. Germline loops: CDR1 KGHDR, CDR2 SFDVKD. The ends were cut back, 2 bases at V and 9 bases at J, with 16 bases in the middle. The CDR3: CATSDSKQGIRQYF. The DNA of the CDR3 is TGTGCCACCAGTGATTCTAAACAGGGTATCCGGCAGTACTTC.

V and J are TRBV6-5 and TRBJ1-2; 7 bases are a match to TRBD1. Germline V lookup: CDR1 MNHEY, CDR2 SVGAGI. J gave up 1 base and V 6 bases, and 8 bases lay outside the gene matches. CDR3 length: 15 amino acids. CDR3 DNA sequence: TGTGCCAGCAGACCGAGACAGGGAAATAACTATGGCTACACCTTC. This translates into CASRPRQGNNYGYTF.